Below, 10 T cell receptor beta chains from the same sample are listed, as sequenced in a study of blood T cell repertoires in COVID-19. TCRdb's copy holds only in-frame clones and misses some; the assay was immunoSEQ multiplex PCR. The sample holds about 260,000 clones, roughly 90% seen once. Sequencing was performed on peripheral blood. These receptors all come from a young woman with COVID-19, enrolled during active disease.

This chain joins TRBV6-5 and TRBJ1-4; no clear D gene. Trimming removed 0 bases at V and 8 bases at J, with 13 bases between. Germline lookup yields CDR1 MNHEY and CDR2 SVGAGI. This CDR3 has 15 amino acids. The CDR3 reads CASSYSNQDGEKLFF. The CDR3, as DNA: TGTGCCAGCAGTTACTCGAACCAGGATGGAGAAAAACTGTTTTTT.

This clone showed up just a few times. This chain uses TRBV7-2 with TRBJ1-2; the D is unclear. Germline-derived CDR1 and CDR2 are SGHTA and FQGNSA. The V and J ends lost 1 base and 3 bases respectively, with 6 bases between them. The CDR3 consists of 13 residues. The CDR3 region is CASSLGTYYGYTF. The CDR3 coding sequence is TGTGCCAGCAGCTTAGGCACTTACTATGGCTACACCTTC.

This clone showed up just once. The V gene is TRBV2, the J gene TRBJ2-1, with 10 positions matching TRBD2. Unmatched junction bases numbered 5, after V lost 4 bases and J lost 8 bases. Germline V CDR1 and CDR2: SNHLY, FYNNEI. This CDR3 has 14 residues. This CDR3 is CASSAAGGPDEQFF. The CDR3 bases are TGTGCCAGCAGTGCAGCGGGAGGGCCCGATGAGCAGTTCTTC.

This clone was detected a few times. This chain connects TRBV7-9 to TRBJ2-5; 7 bases fit TRBD2. V shed 7 bases, J shed 5 bases, and the junction held 13 bases outside the gene matches. Germline V gives CDR1 SEHNR, CDR2 FQNEAQ (reference sequence). The CDR3 covers 15 residues. The chain's CDR3 is CASTRSGTTEETQYF. DNA for the CDR3: TGTGCCAGCACCAGATCAGGGACTACGGAGGAGACCCAGTACTTC.

This sequence joins TRBV4-3 and TRBJ2-7, with TRBD2 matching over 8 bases. Germline V gene sequence: CDR1 LGHNA, CDR2 YSLEER. The CDR3 totals 15 residues. J gave up 2 bases and V 1 base, and 4 bases lay outside the gene matches. CDR3 coding DNA: TGCGCCAGCAGCCAAGGGGCGGGAGGTACCTACGAGCAGTACTTC. Translation: CASSQGAGGTYEQYF.

V usage is TRBV5-1 and J usage is TRBJ1-1; 9 bases match TRBD1. There are 18 residues in the CDR3. Germline trimming cut 2 bases from V and 0 bases from J; bases unmatched to any gene: 11. The germline V gene has CDR1 SGHRS and CDR2 YFSETQ. CDR3 bases: TGCGCCAGCAGCTTCGGTCTTCTCGGGACAGGGCTGAACACTGAAGCTTTCTTT. Translation: CASSFGLLGTGLNTEAFF. Variable domain in full (rest from reference TRBV5-1 and TRBJ1-1): KAGVTQTPRYLIKTRGQQVTLSCSPISGHRSVSWYQQTPGQGLQFLFEYFSETQRNKGNFPGRFSGRQFSNSRSEMNVSTLELGDSALYLCASSFGLLGTGLNTEAFFGQGTRLTVV.

The chain uses TRBV21-1 and TRBJ2-7; the table's D gene call, TRBD2, was not cross checked with the DNA. TRBV21-1 is noted as a pseudogene. This CDR3 spans 15 amino acids. CDR3 DNA: TGTGCCAGCACCCGCCCGGGCGGGAGAACAGTCGAGCAGTACTTC. Amino acid sequence: CASTRPGGRTVEQYF.

This clone was seen only once. The chain employs TRBV11-2 and TRBJ2-1, with D possibly TRBD2 on 7 matching bases. V shed 3 bases and J shed 8 bases, with 17 bases lying between them. The germline gives CDR1 SGHAT, CDR2 FQNNGV. The CDR3 spans 15 residues. The CDR3 region is CASSFGAGARDEQFF. The CDR3 nucleotides are TGTGCCAGCAGCTTTGGGGCGGGGGCCCGTGATGAGCAGTTCTTC.

This sequence joins TRBV6-5 and TRBJ1-2; D is perhaps TRBD1 (6 bases). The CDR3 runs 13 residues. The V gene lost 5 bases and the J gene lost 5 bases, with 12 bases spanning the gap. The V gene's germline CDR1 is MNHEY and CDR2 SVGAGI. The CDR3 loop is CASSPGQFYGYTF. In DNA, the CDR3 is TGTGCCAGCAGTCCCGGACAGTTTTATGGCTACACCTTC.

This clone was observed once. The V call is TRBV5-5, the J call TRBJ2-5; D may be TRBD2 (5 bases). This CDR3 comprises 12 residues. V shed 4 bases and J shed 5 bases, with 9 bases lying between them. Germline CDR1 and CDR2: SGHKS and YYEKEE (reference sequence). The CDR3 loop is CASSRTEETQYF. CDR3 in DNA: TGTGCCAGCAGCCGGACTGAGGAGACCCAGTACTTC.